This TCR beta chain was identified during a study of CD8 T cells in Susac syndrome. V was trimmed by 1 base and J by 0 bases, leaving 4 bases between them. This CDR3 comprises 13 residues. This clonotype was found a few times. Random hexamers were used to reverse transcribe the RNA input (about 0.5 to 1 ug). TCRdb re-called the immunoSEQ multiplex PCR reads through MiXCR, storing one row per CDR3 protein. Seen here are under 95,000 distinct CDR3 sequences, roughly 94% observed once, and the top ten hold about 0.28%. The chain carries TRBV12-3 or TRBV12-4 and TRBJ2-7, with unresolved D. The receptor comes from a human donor with Susac syndrome. Specimen: CD4+ T cells from PBMCs. CDR3 bases: TGTGCCAGCAGTTTAGGGTTCTCCTACGAGCAGTACTTC. Its protein product is CASSLGFSYEQYF.